What follows are 21 T cell receptor beta chains derived from one specimen sequenced in a study of OX40 agonist ivuxolimab in advanced cancers. Libraries came from the immunoSEQ multiplex PCR assay. Imported from immuneACCESS, the table was reduced by TCRdb to in-frame sequences with V and J called. These copies leave out some clones; in studies compared against another copy, an unresolved V gene accounts for under half, and the cause of the remainder is not known. Across this sample there are some 50,000 clones, with about 81% seen only once. The ten biggest clones cover around 1.6% of the sample. Material: CD4+ or CD8+ T cells sorted from blood, obtained in a trial of the OX40 agonist ivuxolimab. The receptors shown here come from an adult with an advanced solid tumor such as melanoma, head and neck, liver or kidney cancer.

The chain combines TRBV9 with TRBJ2-7; 7 bases are shared with TRBD2. The ends lost 6 bases at V and 2 bases at J; junction bases unmatched: 8. Germline V gives CDR1 SGDLS, CDR2 YYNGEE. The CDR3 spans 14 residues. CDR3 nucleotides: TGTGCCAGCACCCCTAGCGGCCAACCCTACGAGCAGTACTTC. Protein product: CASTPSGQPYEQYF.

The genes are TRBV9 and TRBJ2-2, with TRBD2 matching 8 bases. Germline lookup yields CDR1 SGDLS and CDR2 YYNGEE. The CDR3 runs to 16 residues. Germline trimming cut 0 bases from V and 5 bases from J; bases unmatched to any gene: 6. In DNA, the CDR3 is TGTGCCAGCAGCGTAGGAGCGGGAGCCTCGACCGGGGAGCTGTTTTTT. This sequence encodes CASSVGAGASTGELFF.

This clone has only a few counts. The rearrangement uses TRBV5-1 and TRBJ2-7, with TRBD2 identical over 8 bases. This CDR3 has 15 residues. Germline V CDR1 and CDR2: SGHRS, YFSETQ. The V and J ends lost 4 bases and 3 bases, in that order; junction bases with no gene match: 9. Written as DNA, the CDR3 is TGCGCCAGCAGCCCGACCGCGGCGGGGGGCTACGAGCAGTACTTC. It codes for CASSPTAAGGYEQYF.

V is TRBV7-9 and J is TRBJ2-7, with 11 bases lining up with TRBD2. V lost 10 bases, J lost 0 bases, and 14 bases stayed unmatched. CDR3 length: 17 residues. Germline V lookup: CDR1 SEHNR, CDR2 FQNEAQ (reference sequence). The CDR3 bases are TGTGCCACCGGAGGGCTAGCGGGAGGCAAACCCTCCTACGAGCAGTACTTC. Protein sequence: CATGGLAGGKPSYEQYF.

This clone showed up just once. The rearrangement joins TRBV5-4 to TRBJ1-2; the match to TRBD1 covers 8 bases. CDR1 is SGHNT and CDR2 is YYREEE in the germline V gene (reference sequence). The CDR3 has 14 residues. The V gene end was trimmed by 3 bases and the J gene end by 5 bases; junction bases not matched to a gene: 6. Written as DNA, the CDR3 is TGTGCCAGCAGCTCTCCCGGGACAGGTTATGGCTACACCTTC. Translated: CASSSPGTGYGYTF.

The rearrangement joins TRBV19 to TRBJ1-5; D unresolved. In germline, CDR1 is LNHDA, CDR2 SQIVND (reference sequence). The CDR3 has 16 amino acids. V was cut by 0 bases and J by 7 bases, with 16 bases left in between. In DNA, the CDR3 is TGTGCCAGTAGTATAGAGGGTGCGGCCCTGGGGCAGCCCCAGCATTTT. It codes for CASSIEGAALGQPQHF.

CDR3 sequence reads: CASSITEYEQYF. The CDR3 DNA is TGTGCCAGCAGCATCACTGAGTACGAGCAGTACTTC. V usage is TRBV28 and J usage is TRBJ2-7; D unresolved. The CDR3 contains 12 residues. The germline CDR1 and CDR2 sequences are MDHEN and SYDVKM. V lost 6 bases, J lost 4 bases, and 10 bases lay in between.

The chain couples TRBV20-1 to TRBJ2-7; D may be TRBD2 (6 bases). Trimming removed 8 bases at V and 5 bases at J, with 10 bases between. CDR1 DFQATT and CDR2 SNEGSKA come from the germline V gene (reference sequence). CDR3 size: 10 residues. CDR3: CSPREDEQYF. The CDR3 region has the DNA TGCAGTCCCAGGGAGGACGAGCAGTACTTC.

In its sample, this clone was seen a few times. The rearrangement uses TRBV19 and TRBJ2-7; D gene uncertain. CDR3 size: 14 residues. V lost 9 bases and J lost 2, with 17 bases in between. Germline assignment: CDR1 LNHDA and CDR2 SQIVND (reference sequence). The CDR3 region has the DNA TGTGCCAGCTCCTACGATTCCAGCACCTACGAGCAGTACTTC. Its translation: CASSYDSSTYEQYF.

The V and J genes are TRBV28 and TRBJ2-7; 9 bases line up with TRBD1. CDR1 and CDR2 from the germline V gene are MDHEN and SYDVKM. The V segment lost 6 bases and the J segment 5 bases; nucleotides outside the gene matches: 8. This CDR3 spans 14 amino acids. This CDR3 is CASRVQGASHEQYF. The DNA for the CDR3 is TGTGCCAGCAGAGTACAGGGGGCGTCTCACGAGCAGTACTTC.

The V and J genes are TRBV7-3 and TRBJ2-1; 9 nucleotides align to TRBD2. J gave up 8 bases and V 5 bases, and 7 bases lay outside the gene matches. This CDR3 is built from 14 residues. From germline, CDR1 is SGHTA and CDR2 FQGTGA. The CDR3 region has the DNA TGTGCCAGCAGCCCGAGAGCTAGCGGGGATGAGCAGTTCTTC. It yields the protein CASSPRASGDEQFF.

The genes are TRBV5-6 and TRBJ2-1; D not resolved. CDR1 and CDR2 from the germline V gene are SGHDT and YYEEEE. The CDR3 loop spans 12 amino acids. With 4 bases removed from V and 12 bases from J, the gap between germline ends came to 14 bases. The CDR3 region has the DNA TGTGCCAGCAGCACGGGCTCAAGGAGGCAGTTCTTC. Its protein is CASSTGSRRQFF.

The chain has TRBV5-4 and TRBJ2-3; D gene unclear. Germline assignment: CDR1 SGHNT and CDR2 YYREEE (reference sequence). V dropped 0 bases and J dropped 2 bases, with 1 base sitting between them. The CDR3 totals 12 residues. The CDR3 sequence: CASSLDTDTQYF. The CDR3, as DNA: TGTGCCAGCAGCTTGGACACAGATACGCAGTATTTT.

V and J are TRBV28 and TRBJ2-1; D not certain. Deletions cut 6 bases from V and 6 bases from J, with 15 bases between. The CDR3 spans 14 residues. Germline-derived CDR1 and CDR2 are MDHEN and SYDVKM. CDR3: CASSPAEYGNEQFF. The DNA of the CDR3 is TGTGCCAGCAGCCCTGCCGAGTATGGCAATGAGCAGTTCTTC. Combining the CDR3 with reference TRBV28 and TRBJ2-1 gives the whole variable domain DVKVTQSSRYLVKRTGEKVFLECVQDMDHENMFWYRQDPGLGLRLIYFSYDVKMKEKGDIPEGYSVSREKKERFSLILESASTNQTSMYLCASSPAEYGNEQFFGPGTRLTVL.

This chain's CDR3 is CASSLAGDGELFF. The DNA for the CDR3 is TGTGCCAGCAGCTTAGCAGGTGACGGGGAGCTGTTTTTT. The chain uses TRBV7-7 and TRBJ2-2; D is uncertain. Germline loops: CDR1 SSHAT, CDR2 FNYEAQ (reference sequence). V gave up 0 bases and J gave up 7 bases, with 6 bases separating them. This CDR3 comprises 13 residues.

The chain is built from TRBV18 and TRBJ2-1, with 7 bases lining up with TRBD1. The germline V gene has CDR1 KGHSH and CDR2 LQKENI. CDR3 length: 13 residues. Unmatched junction bases numbered 2, after V lost 4 bases and J lost 5 bases. Here the CDR3 reads CASSLGQDNEQFF. For the CDR3, the DNA is TGTGCCAGCTCACTCGGACAGGACAATGAGCAGTTCTTC.

In nucleotides, the CDR3 is TGTGCCAGCAGCTCCAGACAAGGGGGGCGTACCTACGAGCAGTACTTC. Translation gives CASSSRQGGRTYEQYF. The genes are TRBV7-2 and TRBJ2-7, with D perhaps matching TRBD1 or TRBD2 (6 bases each). The CDR3 is 16 amino acids. The V gene's germline CDR1 is SGHTA and CDR2 FQGNSA. Trimming cost V 4 bases and J 2 bases, with 18 bases left between them.

V usage is TRBV5-5 and J usage is TRBJ2-1; 10 bases fit TRBD1. Trimming removed 4 bases from V and 7 bases from J; junction bases left unmatched: 8. This CDR3 is built from 15 residues. The germline V gene encodes CDR1 SGHKS and CDR2 YYEKEE (reference sequence). CDR3 protein: CASSPTGGEVNEQFF. CDR3 DNA: TGTGCCAGCAGCCCGACAGGGGGCGAGGTTAATGAGCAGTTCTTC.

This chain connects TRBV5-1 to TRBJ2-6, with D unclear. This CDR3 spans 18 amino acids. Looked up from germline, CDR1 is SGHRS and CDR2 is YFSETQ. V lost 2 bases and J 1 base, leaving 16 bases between the germline ends. The CDR3 sequence: CASSLLEMSGSGANVLTF. CDR3 nucleotides: TGCGCCAGCAGCTTATTGGAAATGTCGGGTTCTGGGGCCAACGTCCTGACTTTC.

The J gene is TRBJ1-5, the V gene TRBV30, with D possibly TRBD1 on 5 matching bases. This CDR3 is built from 18 residues. Trimming shortened V by 0 bases and J by 0 bases, and 18 bases separated the two germline ends. Germline values: CDR1 GTSNPN, CDR2 SVGIG (reference sequence). The CDR3 protein is CAWSVQRRDVGSNQPQHF. In DNA form, the CDR3 reads TGTGCCTGGAGTGTACAGCGGCGGGACGTGGGTAGCAATCAGCCCCAGCATTTT.

V and J are TRBV4-3 and TRBJ1-2; the match to TRBD1 covers 8 bases. The CDR3 loop spans 15 amino acids. V lost 2 bases to trimming and J lost 3 bases; unmatched junction nucleotides: 5. Per the germline V gene, CDR1 is LGHNA and CDR2 is YSLEER. CDR3 loop: CASSQLQGEDYGYTF. For the CDR3, the DNA is TGCGCCAGCAGCCAATTACAGGGGGAGGACTATGGCTACACCTTC.